This T cell receptor beta chain originates from a study of T cells after posttransplantation cyclophosphamide. Regarding the study as a whole: TRB clonality was highly associated with recipient CMV seropositivity and reactivation. TRB overlap between skin or GI tissue T cells and blood was limited. Later blood repertoires were often dominated by clones from the donor CD8+ memory compartment.

Libraries were prepared by immunoSEQ multiplex PCR; TCRdb keeps only in-frame clonotypes and omits some of them. This table has about 21,000 clones, roughly nine tenths appearing once. Control samples came 1 year after myeloablative marrow transplants with methotrexate plus calcineurin inhibitor. On this clone: No antigen is known for it.

CDR1 is MNHNS, CDR2 SASEGT, per germline. There are 13 residues in the CDR3. The J gene is TRBJ2-5, the V gene TRBV6-1; TRBD1 aligns across 7 bases. The DNA matches TRBJ2-7 better at its end, which makes the J call doubtful. This TCR derives from a female patient between 30 and 39 years old who received an allogeneic stem cell transplant from an unrelated donor, was CMV-positive, and had acute and chronic GVHD. T cells may partly derive from the graft donor. This material consisted of PBMCs, taken around 380 days after allogeneic stem cell transplant with calcineurin inhibitor and methotrexate. As DNA, the CDR3 is TGTGCCAGCGGCCGGGACAGACCCTACGAGCAGTACTTC. It yields the protein CASGRDRPYEQYF.